This T cell receptor beta chain appears in the sequencing data of a study of CD8+ T cells in alopecia areata. Study results and caveats: Tofacitinib yielded significantly lower scalp clonality and fewer expanded CD8+ clones among the top 100.

cDNA serving as the sequencing template came from extracted, reverse transcribed RNA. Libraries were prepared by immunoSEQ multiplex PCR; TCRdb keeps only in-frame clonotypes and omits some of them. This table has roughly 120,000 clones, 58% appearing once. Regarding treatment: oral pan-JAK inhibitor, 5-10 mg twice daily. About this clone itself: Its antigen remains unknown.

Unmatched junction bases numbered 11, after V lost 6 bases and J lost 0 bases. CDR1 is MRHNA, CDR2 SNTAGT, per germline. The CDR3 has 17 amino acids. The TCR originated in a human donor with alopecia areata. The chain uses TRBV6-4 and TRBJ2-3; 8 bases are shared with TRBD1. The sample in question was CD8+ T cells sorted from blood, obtained at week 4, from a patient treated with tofacitinib. The CDR3 DNA sequence: TGTGCCAGCAGCCTATCGACCGACAGGGGCAGCACAGATACGCAGTATTTT. Translating it yields CASSLSTDRGSTDTQYF.